This passage covers 3 T cell receptor beta chains from one sample sequenced in a study of T cells in Graves' hyperthyroidism and ophthalmopathy. The TCR beta CDR3 regions underwent amplification using RNA transcripts as the source. The study used the HTBI primer set for a first-round RT-PCR of the TCR CDR3. Each CDR3 protein is one row after TCRdb ran MiXCR on the multiplex PCR reads. Among around 390,000 distinct CDR3 sequences listed, around 13% were seen once. The sample comprised blood. These receptors came from a woman in her thirties with Graves' ophthalmopathy.

This clonotype was observed a handful of times. This chain links TRBV7-8 with TRBJ1-6; weak D call: TRBD1 (5 bases). The germline CDR1 and CDR2 sequences are SGHVS and FQNEAQ. V gave up 5 bases and J gave up 8 bases, with 22 bases separating them. This CDR3 region has 17 residues. The CDR3 DNA reads as TGTGCCAGCAGCCCAGGAGGGAGGGGAATGATCGATTCACCCCTCCACTTT. Translation: CASSPGGRGMIDSPLHF.

The V and J genes are TRBV7-3 and TRBJ2-1, with TRBD1 identical over 9 bases. The CDR3 contains 15 residues. Germline V gene sequence: CDR1 SGHTA, CDR2 FQGTGA. The J segment lost 4 bases and the V segment lost 6 bases, leaving 7 bases of the junction unmatched. For the CDR3, the DNA is TGTGCCAGCAGTTTGGACAGGGGAAGATACAATGAGCAGTTCTTC. Protein: CASSLDRGRYNEQFF.

Remarks on this clonotype: One base away lies a much larger clone, so this may be a sequencing read error. The J gene is TRBJ1-1, the V gene TRBV5-5, with 8 nucleotides matching TRBD1. CDR3 size: 14 residues. CDR1 and CDR2 from the germline V gene are SGHKS and YYEKEE (reference sequence). Trimming at V came to 4 bases and at J to 5 bases, leaving 7 bases not matched to a gene. The CDR3 sequence is CASSIQGARTEAFF. DNA for the CDR3: TGTGCCAGCAGCATCCAGGGGGCGCGGACTGAAGCTTTCTTT.